This TCR beta chain was captured by sequencing in a study of T cell repertoires in cytomegalovirus infection. Overall study: An indication of both CMV infection and matching HLA type came from public TCR beta signatures. Findings and limits, study-wide: Dominating the ex vivo response were HLA-C-restricted CMV-specific TCR beta clonotypes. Identification of carriers of CMV plus the relevant HLA was achieved through cumulative public TCR beta family frequency.

MiXCR was run by TCRdb on the reads, yielding one entry per CDR3 protein. The sample records 250,000 to 300,000 distinct CDR3 sequences, over 20% being singletons. On this clonotype: Its target is not known.

The CDR3 consists of 13 residues. CDR1 and CDR2 (germline): DFQATT, SNEGSKA (reference sequence). With 6 bases removed from V and 1 base from J, the gap between germline ends came to 13 bases. Sequencing was carried out using PBMCs. This TCR came from a human donor in good health (CMV status not recorded). Some clones in this sample may be carry-over from other donors' samples. V and J are TRBV20-1 and TRBJ2-7; D gene unclear. In DNA, the CDR3 is TGCAGTGCGTGGGCCTACGGGTCCTACGAGCAGTACTTC. Translation gives CSAWAYGSYEQYF.